This T cell receptor beta chain derives from a study of PD-1 blockade in classical Hodgkin lymphoma. The CDR3 runs to 15 residues. V lost 1 base and J lost 2, with 9 bases in between. In germline, CDR1 is SGHTA, CDR2 FQGNSA. Time point meaning: cycle 4 day 1 (C4D1), after less than seven weeks of nivolumab. After autologous stem cell transplantation all patients relapsed, and prior brentuximab vedotin exposure differed between cohorts. TCRdb's table, derived via immunoSEQ multiplex PCR, lists solely in-frame clones and lacks some. This table holds roughly 28,000 clones, about 80% found once. Sequenced material: peripheral blood mononuclear cells (PBMCs), taken before the fourth cycle of nivolumab. This TCR was recovered from a human donor with classical Hodgkin lymphoma. J is TRBJ1-5 and V is TRBV7-2, with D perhaps matching TRBD1 (6 bases). CDR3 in amino acids: CASSLVGGRNQPQHF. DNA for the CDR3: TGTGCCAGCAGCTTAGTAGGGGGTCGCAATCAGCCCCAGCATTTT. The complete variable domain, with remaining parts taken from reference TRBV7-2 and TRBJ1-5, reads GAGVSQSPSNKVTEKGKDVELRCDPISGHTALYWYRQSLGQGLEFLIYFQGNSAPDKSGLPSDRFSAERTGGSVSTLTIQRTQQEDSAVYLCASSLVGGRNQPQHFGDGTRLSIL.